The rows below give T cell receptor beta chains drawn from one sample of a study of cytomegalovirus exposure and HLA in healthy donors. Data came from immunoSEQ multiplex PCR; TCRdb stores just in-frame clones and leaves some out. The sample includes some 120,000 clones, 81% of them seen just once. Sequenced material: PBMCs. These receptors all come from a woman aged 40 to 50 in good health and CMV-seronegative. CDR3s include the opening cysteine and the closing phenylalanine or tryptophan. A D gene is named only where the DNA matches it firmly. Clone size is not always given. Where it is, it says once, few, many or a class for expanded clones.

>.|TRBV27|TRBJ2-1|.
TGTGCCAGCAAGAAAACGGGGGGCCCCTACAATGAGCAGTTCTTC
CASKKTGGPYNEQFF
>few|TRBV5-6|TRBJ2-7|TRBD1
TGTGCCAGCAGCGACCGGGACAGTTCCTACGAGCAGTACTTC
CASSDRDSSYEQYF
>.|TRBV7-9|TRBJ2-7|TRBD2
TGTGCCAGCAGCCCCAAAATGGCTAGCGGAAACTTTTACGAGCAGTACTTC
CASSPKMASGNFYEQYF
>.|TRBV4-3|TRBJ1-6|TRBD1
TGCGCCAGCAGCCAAGAACTCTCCGGGACAGGGGACTCACCCCTCCACTTT
CASSQELSGTGDSPLHF
>.|TRBV1|TRBJ2-1|.
TGCACCAGCAGAGAATTAACTAGCGCGGGGCGTATTCAGTTCTTC
CTSRELTSAGRIQFF
>.|TRBV11-2|TRBJ2-5|TRBD1
TGTGCCAGCAGCCGGGGACAGTTCCAAGAGACCCAGTACTTC
CASSRGQFQETQYF
>.|TRBV18|TRBJ2-3|.
TGTGCCAGCTCACCACCGGCAACTAAACTACATACGCAGTATTTT
CASSPPATKLHTQYF
>few|TRBV2|TRBJ1-2|.
TGTGCCAGCAGTGACCGGTACTATGGCTACACCTTC
CASSDRYYGYTF
>.|TRBV7-9|TRBJ2-3|.
TGTGCCAGCAGCGTTCGGACAGCTAGCACAGATACGCAGTATTTT
CASSVRTASTDTQYF
>.|TRBV20-1|TRBJ2-3|.
TGCAGTGCTGGACAGGATACGCAGTATTTT
CSAGQDTQYF
>.|TRBV5-1|TRBJ1-2|.
TGCGCCAGCAGCTTAATAGGACAGAAGAGTCTCGGCTATGGCTACACCTTC
CASSLIGQKSLGYGYTF
>.|TRBV19|TRBJ2-7|TRBD1
TGTGCCAGTAGTCCCCTGGCGGGGACAGGGGTTCACGAGCAGTACTTC
CASSPLAGTGVHEQYF
>few|TRBV2|TRBJ1-1|.
TGTGCCAGCAGGACAGATCTGAACACTGAAGCTTTCTTT
CASRTDLNTEAFF
>.|TRBV7-9|TRBJ1-3|.
TGTGCCAGCAGTCACCGGGACACCGTCGGAAACACCATATATTTT
CASSHRDTVGNTIYF
>few|TRBV6-5|TRBJ1-2|.
TGTGCCAGCAGTGAACCACAGGGCCGTACTGGCTACACCTTC
CASSEPQGRTGYTF
>.|TRBV6-5|TRBJ2-1|TRBD2
TGTGCCAGCAGTTACTCCGGGACTAGCGGGAGATATGAGCAGTTCTTC
CASSYSGTSGRYEQFF
>.|TRBV7-9|TRBJ1-5|.
TGTTCCAGCGGGTCTAGCTGGGGGGGCGATGGCAATCAGCCCCAGCATTTT
CSSGSSWGGDGNQPQHF
>.|TRBV9|TRBJ1-1|.
TGTGCCAGCAGCCCACGGAGAGTGAACACTGAAGCTTCCTTT
CASSPRRVNTEASF
>.|TRBV10-3|TRBJ2-7|TRBD1
TGTGCCATCAGTCAACCACAGGGGCGCCACGAGCAGTACTTC
CAISQPQGRHEQYF
>few|TRBV5-1|TRBJ2-5|TRBD1
TGCGCCAGCAGCTTGGTAGACAGGGAAGAGACCCAGTACTTC
CASSLVDREETQYF
>few|TRBV5-4|TRBJ1-1|TRBD1
TGTGCCAGCACCCTAAGGACAGGGAGGAACACTGAAGCTTTCTTT
CASTLRTGRNTEAFF
>.|TRBV19|TRBJ2-7|TRBD2
TGTGCCAGTAGTCCAATTGGCGGGAGCAAGTACGAGCAGTACTTC
CASSPIGGSKYEQYF
>.|TRBV14|TRBJ1-2|TRBD1
TGTGCCAGCAGCCAAGGCTTTCCGGGACAGAAGTATGGCTACACCTTC
CASSQGFPGQKYGYTF
>.|TRBV7-3|TRBJ1-1|TRBD1
TGTGCCAGCAGCTTAGGCAATAGACAGGGTAATGAAGCTTTCTTT
CASSLGNRQGNEAFF
>.|TRBV5-1|TRBJ1-1|.
TGCGCCAGCAGCTTGGCCTCGGGAGCACCCACTGAAGCTTTCTTT
CASSLASGAPTEAFF
>.|TRBV5-1|TRBJ1-2|TRBD1
TGCGCCAGCAGCGACTACCGGGACAGGGGAGGCGGCTACACCTTC
CASSDYRDRGGGYTF
>.|TRBV4-3|TRBJ2-1|TRBD2
TGCGCCAGCAGCCAAGATTCGCGGGAGCCCCCATATGAGCAGTTCTTC
CASSQDSREPPYEQFF
>once|TRBV19|TRBJ1-5|TRBD1
TGTGCCAGTAGTATAGGTCAGGGGGCTCTTCAGCCCCAGCATTTT
CASSIGQGALQPQHF
>.|TRBV5-1|TRBJ2-7|.
TGCGCCAGCAGCTTGGCTGGACAGACCTACGAGCAGTACTTC
CASSLAGQTYEQYF
>.|TRBV5-1|TRBJ1-2|TRBD1
TGCGCCAGCAGCGTGTCCGGGACAGGGGGTTTACGGGGCTACACCTTC
CASSVSGTGGLRGYTF
>.|TRBV6-5|TRBJ2-3|TRBD2
TGTGCCAGCACCCCACTAGCGGGAAGTGGCGATACGCAGTATTTT
CASTPLAGSGDTQYF
>.|TRBV27|TRBJ1-1|.
TGTGCCAGCAGTCCGCTCACAACGGGACAAGAAGCTTTCTTT
CASSPLTTGQEAFF